This T cell receptor (beta chain) was captured by sequencing in a study of T cell clonality in common variable immunodeficiency (dated by TCRdb to between 2014 and 2016). Results and caveats for the whole study, not just this receptor: The authors noted that sequencing repertoires of T cell subpopulations would be needed to clarify what caused the increased clonality in CVID. TCRbeta clonality was higher in CVID subjects than in healthy controls (t-test p = 0.018), and the increase was most characteristic of about a third of subjects. Even though DNA input was the same, control samples had an average of about 80,000 unique sequences each, compared with approximately 30,000 in CVID samples. CVID subjects shared fewer TCRbeta clones with each other than healthy controls did (p < 0.0001). Patient heterogeneity within the CVID cohort put limits on correlating repertoire features with clinical complications. Reportedly, TCRbeta sequences from CVID had fewer deletions and N-nucleotide insertions, and highly modified clones with 13 or more V deletions were absent from CVID.

This clone was observed at least ten times. Its specific antigen is unknown. The read ends 3 residues early relative to the CDR3; the germline J gene fills the gap. Trimming takes 4 bases off V and 7 bases off J; junction bases not matched to a gene: 12. CDR1 and CDR2, looked up from the germline V gene (reference sequence), are GTSNPN and SVGIG. The CDR3 runs 15 amino acids, cysteine and phenylalanine included. Shown are 36 bases from within the CDR3, in frame from base 1. CVID samples and control samples contributed equivalent amounts of genomic DNA as sequencing input. For every sample, a 60 bp segment covering the rearranged TCRbeta CDR3 region was amplified and then sequenced. The immunoSEQ assay, a bias-corrected multiplex PCR combined with high-throughput sequencing, was used to amplify TCRbeta. The original pipeline was this. Every unique nucleotide sequence counted as a clone and was annotated with V, D and J genes, copy number and frequency. Sequences were labeled productive if in frame, and non-productive if out of frame or containing stop codons. As previously described, clonality was calculated on the basis of Shannon's entropy. The predicted amino acid sequences of productive clones were used to derive the mean CDR3 Kyte-Doolittle hydropathy. Using the R hclust function, scaled V gene usage was clustered hierarchically with Manhattan distance and complete linkage. Sharing of clones by CDR3 amino acid sequence was evaluated by resampling 12 repertoires per group over 100 rounds. The repertoires were searched for 60 to 75 published EBV-specific TCRbeta sequences and 200 to 300 published CMV-specific TCRbeta sequences. A couple of CVID samples yielding fewer than 10,000 sequences were excluded from analysis, leaving 42 CVID repertoires. As stored in TCRdb, this immuneACCESS dataset retains in-frame rearrangements with V and J assigned. A fraction of the clones does not appear; measured against another copy, unresolved V genes explain less than half of the discrepancy, and the remainder lacks a known reason. V, J and clone size were drawn from that table, and D and trimming were deduced from the DNA. This sample has about 64,000 clones, none of them a singleton. The top ten clones comprise around 1.7% of the sample.

Most of the CVID patients and most of the healthy controls were of Caucasian heritage. Heparinized peripheral whole blood samples of about 4.5 to 8.5 ml were obtained from each donor. Genomic DNA from adults with common variable immune deficiency (CVID) and from healthy adult controls was the source for sequencing TCRbeta CDR3 repertoires. A total of around 22 healthy adult volunteers (12 female and around ten male; age range roughly 23 to 75 years, mean age about 33) were included in the control group. Diluted blood was density-centrifuged over Hypaque 1077 or Ficoll-Paque to isolate peripheral blood mononuclear cells. Genomic DNA was obtained from unsorted mononuclear cells through either Qiagen column purification or a centrifugation-based method.

The sequence links TRBV30 to TRBJ2-2, with 7 bases matching TRBD1. This clonotype originated in a person aged 18 to 70 in good health. Sequenced: peripheral blood mononuclear cells. CDR3 DNA (partial): TGTGCCTGGACTTTTGATTCAGGGGGTCACGGGGAG. Its protein product is CAWTFDSGGHGE. The whole CDR3 is CAWTFDSGGHGELFF.